In its sample, the clone carrying this T cell receptor beta chain was seen a few times. The data stem from a study of molecular identifiers for immune sequencing clone quantification. TCRdb reprocessed the PCR reads via MiXCR and lists one record per CDR3 protein. The data contain around 480,000 distinct CDR3 sequences, roughly 26% of them singletons. Trimming removed 2 bases at V and 4 bases at J, with 11 bases between. Germline CDR1 and CDR2: DFQATT and SNEGSKA (reference sequence). The CDR3 extends over 14 amino acids. Sequences were obtained from naive CD8+ T cells from blood, with Jurkat cell RNA spiked in. The subset here: FACS-sorted CD8+CD4-CCR7+CD45RA+ naive T cells. This sequence was found in a human donor in good health. Some libraries in this study had Jurkat cell RNA spiked in. The chain uses TRBV20-1 and TRBJ1-4; D is ambiguous. CDR3 in amino acids: CSARIGQSNEKLFF. CDR3 nucleotide sequence: TGCAGTGCTAGAATCGGGCAGAGTAATGAAAAACTGTTTTTT.